This T cell receptor (beta chain) came from a study of blood T cell repertoires in COVID-19. Profiling relied on immunoSEQ multiplex PCR, and the TCRdb table lists in-frame clones only, not all of them. The repertoire holds about 220,000 clones, with about 85% as singletons. Cohort 3 recovered donors had two negative PCRs, clearance, or symptom resolution. Looked up from germline, CDR1 is KGHSH and CDR2 is LQKENI. The CDR3 has 14 amino acids. Trimming at V came to 3 bases and at J to 8 bases, leaving 8 bases not matched to a gene. The chain has TRBV18 and TRBJ1-2, with 8 bases identical to TRBD1. Sequenced: PBMCs or T cells enriched from blood (not recorded which). This TCR was sampled from a woman in her twenties or thirties who had recovered from COVID-19. CDR3 region: CASSPLDREGGYTF. CDR3 sequence (DNA): TGTGCCAGCTCACCCTTGGACAGGGAAGGAGGCTACACCTTC.